The clone carrying this T cell receptor beta chain turned up a few times. Its antigen is undetermined. The sample comes from a study of cytomegalovirus exposure and HLA in healthy donors. CDR3 size: 15 residues. Germline CDR1 reads MNHEY; CDR2 reads SVGAGI. With V trimmed by 6 bases and J by 4 bases, 6 bases remained unmatched. The PCR had 60 Vbeta and 13 Jbeta primers. Sequencing used immunoSEQ multiplex PCR; TCRdb keeps in-frame clones, though not all of them. The sample holds over 150,000 clones, 70% to 85% seen once. Broader study findings: Later analysis indicated greater clonal expansion among HLA-associated TCR beta chains than among equally common other chains.

Sequenced sample: PBMCs. This clonotype was obtained from a boy between 2 and 10 years old in good health and CMV-seronegative. This chain links TRBV6-5 with TRBJ2-6; TRBD1 agrees at 7 bases. The CDR3 reads CASSMTGLGANVLTF. The DNA of the CDR3 is TGTGCCAGCAGCATGACAGGGCTAGGGGCCAACGTCCTGACTTTC.